This entry concerns a single T cell receptor (beta chain). The V end was cut by 5 bases, the J end by 8 bases, with 19 bases between. The germline V gene has CDR1 SGHNT and CDR2 YENEEA. This CDR3 spans 15 amino acids. This entry is derived from a study of blood T cell repertoires in COVID-19. Background on the study: Sites in the United States, Italy and Spain provided acute and convalescent COVID-19 samples. PBMCs, B-cell-depleted T cells, or T cells provided the cDNA or gDNA that made up the material.

Original analysis: Estimation of nucleated cell counts relied on the amplification of reference gene primers. Only in-frame clones appear in the TCRdb table, and some are missing; sequencing was by immunoSEQ multiplex PCR. The DNA gave D and trimming, while V, J and clone size come from that table. The sample contains 150,000 to 200,000 clones, around 82% of which appear only once. V and J are TRBV11-3 and TRBJ2-1, with D perhaps TRBD2 (5 bases). This clonotype was obtained from a man aged 55-75 years with active or convalescent COVID-19. The sequencing input was peripheral blood. The CDR3 spells CASSPTSYVGDEQFF. CDR3 in DNA: TGTGCCAGCAGCCCTACTAGTTACGTCGGCGATGAGCAGTTCTTC.